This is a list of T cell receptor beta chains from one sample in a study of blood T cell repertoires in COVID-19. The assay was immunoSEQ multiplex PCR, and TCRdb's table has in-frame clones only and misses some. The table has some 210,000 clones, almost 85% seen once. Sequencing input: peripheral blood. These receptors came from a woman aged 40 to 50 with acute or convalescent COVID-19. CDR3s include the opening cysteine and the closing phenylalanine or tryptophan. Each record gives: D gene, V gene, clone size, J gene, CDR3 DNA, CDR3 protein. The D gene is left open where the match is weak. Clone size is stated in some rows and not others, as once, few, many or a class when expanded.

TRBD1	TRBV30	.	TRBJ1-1	TGTGCCTGGAGCCAGGGACAGGGATTGAACACTGAAGCTTTCTTT	CAWSQGQGLNTEAFF
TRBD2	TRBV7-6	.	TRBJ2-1	TGTGCCAGCAGCTTAAGGCTAGCGGGGGGGCCAGGCCATGAGCAGTTCTTC	CASSLRLAGGPGHEQFF
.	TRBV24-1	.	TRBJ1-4	TGTGCCACCAGTGGGGCAGTTGCAACTAATGAAAAACTGTTTTTT	CATSGAVATNEKLFF
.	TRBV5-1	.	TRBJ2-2	TGCGCCAGCAGCCGGATAGGGGGAGTTTCCGGGGAGCTGTTTTTT	CASSRIGGVSGELFF
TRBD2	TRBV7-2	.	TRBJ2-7	TGTGCCAGCAGCTTGGGACTACTCTACGAGCAGTACTTC	CASSLGLLYEQYF
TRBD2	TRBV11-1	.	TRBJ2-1	TGTGCCAGCAGTTCCGGACTAGCGGGGGAGCAGTTCTTC	CASSSGLAGEQFF
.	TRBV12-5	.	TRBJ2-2	TGTGCTAGTGGTTTGGGTCAGGGCGACACCGGGGAGCTGTTTTTT	CASGLGQGDTGELFF
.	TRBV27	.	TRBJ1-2	TGTGCCAGCAGTATCAGGGGTGGCTATGGCTACACCTTC	CASSIRGGYGYTF
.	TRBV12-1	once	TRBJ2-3	TGTGCCAGCAGCTTGAGGACTAGCGGGGACATCACAGATACGCAGTATTTT	CASSLRTSGDITDTQYF
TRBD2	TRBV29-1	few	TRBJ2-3	TGCAGCGTTGGAGGGACTAGCGGGGGCACAGATACGCAGTATTTT	CSVGGTSGGTDTQYF
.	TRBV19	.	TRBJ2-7	TGTGCCAGTAGTATAGCAAGGAGGGAACCCTACGAGCAGTACTTC	CASSIARREPYEQYF
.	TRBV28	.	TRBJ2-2	TGTGCCAGCAGTTTCTTCGGGGAGCTGTTTTTT	CASSFFGELFF
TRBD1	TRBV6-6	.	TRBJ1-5	TGTGCCAGCAGTCCACAGGGGCCCCTGGGCAGCAATCAGCCCCAGCATTTT	CASSPQGPLGSNQPQHF
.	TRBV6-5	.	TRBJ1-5	TGTGCCAGCAGTTCCGGGATCTACAATCAGCCCCAGCATTTT	CASSSGIYNQPQHF
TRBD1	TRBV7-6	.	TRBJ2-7	TGTGCCAGCAGCTTAGGGAAACGACAAGCCCCGGACAGGGAGCAGTACTTC	CASSLGKRQAPDREQYF
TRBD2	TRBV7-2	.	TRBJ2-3	TGTGCCAGCAGCTTCGCGGGAGTGACAGATACGCAGTATTTT	CASSFAGVTDTQYF
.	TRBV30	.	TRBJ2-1	TGTGCCTGGAGTGTAGTCTACCCAAATGAGCAGTTCTTC	CAWSVVYPNEQFF
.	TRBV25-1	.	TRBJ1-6	TGTGCCAGCAGGGGAGGACCGCTGCTCCACTTT	CASRGGPLLHF
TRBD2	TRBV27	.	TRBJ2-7	TGTGCCAGCGGCCGTAGGGGTCTGGTGACTAGCGGGGCCTCCTACGAGCAGTACTTC	CASGRRGLVTSGASYEQYF
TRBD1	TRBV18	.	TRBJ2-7	TGTGCCAGCTCACCACCCTCGGACAGGTTCGAGCAGTACTTC	CASSPPSDRFEQYF
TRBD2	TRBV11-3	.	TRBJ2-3	TGTGCCAGCAGCCACGCACTAGCGGGAGGCACAGATACGCAGTATTTT	CASSHALAGGTDTQYF
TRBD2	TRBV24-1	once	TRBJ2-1	TGTGCCACCAGTGATGCCTTTACTAGCGGGAGGCCCGATAATGAGCAGTTCTTC	CATSDAFTSGRPDNEQFF
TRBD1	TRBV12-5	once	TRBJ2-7	TGTGCTAGTGGTTTGGTTCAACAGGGGTTCGAGCAGTACTTC	CASGLVQQGFEQYF
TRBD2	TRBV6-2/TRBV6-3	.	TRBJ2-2	TGTGCCAGCAGTTACTCGAGGGAGGGCCCCGGCGGGGAGCTGTTTTTT	CASSYSREGPGGELFF
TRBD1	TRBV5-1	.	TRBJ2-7	TGCGCCAGCAGCTGGGGGCAGGGACAGGAGCCGATCCAATTC	CASSWGQGQEPIQF
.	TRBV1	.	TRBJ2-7	TGCACCAGCAGCCTGGGACAGGGACCCCCCTACGAGCAGTACTTC	CTSSLGQGPPYEQYF
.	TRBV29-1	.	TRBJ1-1	TGCAGCGTTTCACAGGGTGGCGCCACTGAAGCTTTCTTT	CSVSQGGATEAFF
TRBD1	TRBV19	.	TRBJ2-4	TGTGCCAGTAGTACCGACAGGGAAAACATTCAGTACTTC	CASSTDRENIQYF
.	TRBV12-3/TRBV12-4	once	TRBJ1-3	TGTGCCAGCAGTAACTACAGGGCCACGATATATTTT	CASSNYRATIYF
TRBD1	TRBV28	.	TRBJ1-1	TGTGCCAGCAGTCTTCCCAGGGGGCTCGGCACTGAAGCTTTCTTT	CASSLPRGLGTEAFF
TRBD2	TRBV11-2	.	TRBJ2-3	TGTGCCAGCAGCTTAGGACTAGCGGGAGGTGGTTCAGATACGCAGTATTTT	CASSLGLAGGGSDTQYF
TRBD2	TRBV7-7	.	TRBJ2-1	TGTGCCAGCAGCTTAGTAATTAGCGGGAGGGGATCAGACAATGAGCAGTTCTTC	CASSLVISGRGSDNEQFF
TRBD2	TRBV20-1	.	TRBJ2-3	TGCAGTGCTAGTGGGACTAGCGGGTTCACAGATACGCAGTATTTT	CSASGTSGFTDTQYF
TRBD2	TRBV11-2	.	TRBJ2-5	TGTGCCAGCAGCTTAGGTCAGACTAGCGGGCAAGAGACCCAGTACTTC	CASSLGQTSGQETQYF
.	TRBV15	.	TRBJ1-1	TGTGCCACCAGCAGAGAGAGACGGACGGGGACTGAAGCTTTCTTT	CATSRERRTGTEAFF
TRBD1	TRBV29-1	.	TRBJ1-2	TGCAGCGTTGTTGGACAGGGGGTAGGCTATGGCTACACCTTC	CSVVGQGVGYGYTF
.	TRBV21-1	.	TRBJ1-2	TGTGCCAGCAAGAAGACAGGGTACTCTAACTATGGCTACACCTTC	CASKKTGYSNYGYTF
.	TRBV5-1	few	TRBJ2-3	TGCGCCAGCAGCTTGGTCCAGTCTAGCACAGATACGCAGTATTTT	CASSLVQSSTDTQYF
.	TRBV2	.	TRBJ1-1	TGTGCCATCCAGACAGACCTGAACACTGAAGCTTTCTTT	CAIQTDLNTEAFF
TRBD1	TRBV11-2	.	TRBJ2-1	TGTGCCAGTCTCACCGACAGGGGGTTACACAATGAGCAGTTCTTC	CASLTDRGLHNEQFF
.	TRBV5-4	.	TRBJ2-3	TGTGCCAGCAGCCCCGGAGGGCCTAGCACAGATACGCAGTATTTT	CASSPGGPSTDTQYF